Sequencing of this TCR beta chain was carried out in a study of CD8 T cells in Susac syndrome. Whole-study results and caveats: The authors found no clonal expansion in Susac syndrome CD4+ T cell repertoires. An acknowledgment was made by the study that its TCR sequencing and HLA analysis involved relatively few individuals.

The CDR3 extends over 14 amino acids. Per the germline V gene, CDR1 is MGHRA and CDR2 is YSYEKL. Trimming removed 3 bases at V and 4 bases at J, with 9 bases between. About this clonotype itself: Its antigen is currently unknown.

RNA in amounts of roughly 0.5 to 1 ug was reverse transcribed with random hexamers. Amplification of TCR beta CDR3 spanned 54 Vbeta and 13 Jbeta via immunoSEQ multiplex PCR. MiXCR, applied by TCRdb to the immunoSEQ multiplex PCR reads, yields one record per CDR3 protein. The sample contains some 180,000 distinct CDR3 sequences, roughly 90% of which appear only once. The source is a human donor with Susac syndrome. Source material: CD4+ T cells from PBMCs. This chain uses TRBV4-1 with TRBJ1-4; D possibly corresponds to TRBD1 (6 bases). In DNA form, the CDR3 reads TGCGCCAGCAGCCAGCTGGGACATAATGAAAAACTGTTTTTT. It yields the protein CASSQLGHNEKLFF.